This is a list of T cell receptor beta chains from one sample in a study of Ad26.COV2.S vaccination and SARS-CoV-2 variants. Sequencing was performed with immunoSEQ multiplex PCR; in TCRdb, only in-frame clones are kept and a portion is missing. The sample lists 350,000 to 400,000 clones; around 89% were seen once. Sequencing was performed on peripheral blood, taken in a trial of Ad26.COV2.S vaccine versus placebo. All receptors come from a person between 18 and 60 years old who received the Ad26.COV2.S COVID-19 vaccine or a placebo. The CDR3 runs from the conserved cysteine through the conserved F or W. The order of the fields is D gene, clone size, V gene, J gene, CDR3 DNA, CDR3 protein. D genes are given only for firm matches. The size entry is marked missing in some rows and otherwise reads once, few, many or a size class.

d_call: TRBD1
clone_size: .
v_call: TRBV2
j_call: TRBJ2-7
cdr3_nt: TGTGCCAGCACCCCGGGACAGGGGGCCTACGAGCAGTACTTC
cdr3_aa: CASTPGQGAYEQYF

d_call: TRBD2
clone_size: .
v_call: TRBV5-1
j_call: TRBJ2-1
cdr3_nt: TGCGCCAGCAGGCGGCTAGCGGTCTTAAATGAGCAGTTCTTC
cdr3_aa: CASRRLAVLNEQFF

d_call: .
clone_size: few
v_call: TRBV7-8
j_call: TRBJ2-1
cdr3_nt: TGTGCCAGCAGCTCTCGGGGCAGCTATTCCTACAATGAGCAGTTCTTC
cdr3_aa: CASSSRGSYSYNEQFF

d_call: .
clone_size: .
v_call: TRBV19
j_call: TRBJ2-1
cdr3_nt: TGTGCCAGTAGTATATTCAGAAACAATGAGCAGTTCTTC
cdr3_aa: CASSIFRNNEQFF

d_call: .
clone_size: .
v_call: TRBV5-1
j_call: TRBJ2-1
cdr3_nt: TGCGCCAGCAGCCTCGGGGTCAACTCCAATGAGCAGTTCTTC
cdr3_aa: CASSLGVNSNEQFF

d_call: TRBD1
clone_size: .
v_call: TRBV30
j_call: TRBJ1-5
cdr3_nt: TGTGCCTGGAGTCACCCCTGGGCAGGGGGCATCAATCAGCCCCAGCATTTT
cdr3_aa: CAWSHPWAGGINQPQHF

d_call: .
clone_size: once
v_call: TRBV14
j_call: TRBJ2-1
cdr3_nt: TGTGCCAGCAGCCAGGCCCCAGCGGGCTTCTACAATGAGCAGTTCTTC
cdr3_aa: CASSQAPAGFYNEQFF

d_call: TRBD1
clone_size: .
v_call: TRBV6-5
j_call: TRBJ2-7
cdr3_nt: TGTGCCAGCAGTCGCCGCGACAGGGGGTACGAGCAGTACTTC
cdr3_aa: CASSRRDRGYEQYF

d_call: TRBD1
clone_size: .
v_call: TRBV24-1
j_call: TRBJ2-1
cdr3_nt: TGTGCCACCAGTGCGGACAGGTGGTTCCATGAGCAGTTCTTC
cdr3_aa: CATSADRWFHEQFF

d_call: .
clone_size: .
v_call: TRBV2
j_call: TRBJ1-1
cdr3_nt: TGTGCCAGCATAGACAACACTGAAGCTTTCTTT
cdr3_aa: CASIDNTEAFF

d_call: TRBD1
clone_size: .
v_call: TRBV9
j_call: TRBJ2-7
cdr3_nt: TGTGCCAGCAGCCCGACCGGACAGGGAGACGAGCAGTACTTC
cdr3_aa: CASSPTGQGDEQYF

d_call: .
clone_size: .
v_call: TRBV28
j_call: TRBJ2-7
cdr3_nt: TGTGCCAGCATGAAAGGTCTCTCCTACGAGCAGTACTTC
cdr3_aa: CASMKGLSYEQYF

d_call: .
clone_size: .
v_call: TRBV5-6
j_call: TRBJ2-1
cdr3_nt: TGTGCCAGCAGCTTGCGGGTCGACTCCTACAATGAGCAGTTCTTC
cdr3_aa: CASSLRVDSYNEQFF

d_call: TRBD1
clone_size: .
v_call: TRBV12-3/TRBV12-4
j_call: TRBJ1-2
cdr3_nt: TGTGCCAGCAGTAGACAGGGGGACGGCTACACCTTC
cdr3_aa: CASSRQGDGYTF

d_call: TRBD1
clone_size: .
v_call: TRBV7-9
j_call: TRBJ2-3
cdr3_nt: TGTGCCAGCAGCAAAGGGACAGTTCTCACAGATACGCAGTATTTT
cdr3_aa: CASSKGTVLTDTQYF

d_call: TRBD1
clone_size: .
v_call: TRBV5-1
j_call: TRBJ2-2
cdr3_nt: TGCGCCAGCAGCCGAGACAGGGGCGACACCGGGGAGCTGTTTTTT
cdr3_aa: CASSRDRGDTGELFF

d_call: .
clone_size: .
v_call: TRBV10-3
j_call: TRBJ2-7
cdr3_nt: TGTGCCATCAGTGTGGATAGAGAGTTAGACGAGCAGTACTTC
cdr3_aa: CAISVDRELDEQYF

d_call: TRBD2
clone_size: .
v_call: TRBV19
j_call: TRBJ2-1
cdr3_nt: TGTGCCAGTAGCCGTCCCGGGACTAGCGGGAGGGCCGGTGAGCAGTTCTTC
cdr3_aa: CASSRPGTSGRAGEQFF

d_call: .
clone_size: .
v_call: TRBV6-4
j_call: TRBJ1-4
cdr3_nt: TGTGCCAGCAGTCCCGCTCCCACAACTAATGAAAAACTGTTTTTT
cdr3_aa: CASSPAPTTNEKLFF

d_call: TRBD2
clone_size: .
v_call: TRBV6-2/TRBV6-3
j_call: TRBJ2-2
cdr3_nt: TGTGCCAGCAGCCTTTCTAGCGGGAGGGCCCCCGGGGAGCTGTTTTTT
cdr3_aa: CASSLSSGRAPGELFF

d_call: .
clone_size: once
v_call: TRBV5-8
j_call: TRBJ1-5
cdr3_nt: TGTGCCAGCAGCTCTGGAGGGTTACAGCCCCAGCATTTT
cdr3_aa: CASSSGGLQPQHF

d_call: TRBD2
clone_size: .
v_call: TRBV28
j_call: TRBJ2-1
cdr3_nt: TGTGCCAGCGGGGGGGGACCCTACAATGAGCAGTTCTTC
cdr3_aa: CASGGGPYNEQFF

d_call: TRBD2
clone_size: .
v_call: TRBV11-2
j_call: TRBJ2-1
cdr3_nt: TGTGCCAGCCGTCGACTAGCGGCCTCCTACAATGAGCAGTTCTTC
cdr3_aa: CASRRLAASYNEQFF

d_call: TRBD1
clone_size: .
v_call: TRBV29-1
j_call: TRBJ2-7
cdr3_nt: TGCAGCGTTAGACAGGGGTCCTACGAGCAGTACTTC
cdr3_aa: CSVRQGSYEQYF

d_call: TRBD1
clone_size: few
v_call: TRBV28
j_call: TRBJ1-2
cdr3_nt: TGTGCCAGCAGTTTCTCGGACAGGGTATATGGCTACACCTTC
cdr3_aa: CASSFSDRVYGYTF

d_call: .
clone_size: .
v_call: TRBV6-6
j_call: TRBJ2-7
cdr3_nt: TGTGCCAGCAGTTACTCGGTGTCCTACGAGCAGTACTTC
cdr3_aa: CASSYSVSYEQYF

d_call: .
clone_size: .
v_call: TRBV6-1
j_call: TRBJ2-7
cdr3_nt: TGTGCCAGCAGTGAAGGGGGGGCGAGCTCCTACGAGCAGTACTTC
cdr3_aa: CASSEGGASSYEQYF

d_call: .
clone_size: .
v_call: TRBV5-1
j_call: TRBJ2-1
cdr3_nt: TGCGCCAGCAGCTCCGAGCCGGGACTGATTTACAATGAGCAGTTCTTC
cdr3_aa: CASSSEPGLIYNEQFF

d_call: TRBD1
clone_size: .
v_call: TRBV30
j_call: TRBJ1-6
cdr3_nt: TGTGCCTGGAGTGGGCAGGGGGGGCAACCCCTCCACTTT
cdr3_aa: CAWSGQGGQPLHF

d_call: .
clone_size: .
v_call: TRBV6-2/TRBV6-3
j_call: TRBJ2-1
cdr3_nt: TGTGCCAGCAGTTACTCGCGGAGCTACAATGAGCAGTTCTTC
cdr3_aa: CASSYSRSYNEQFF

d_call: .
clone_size: .
v_call: TRBV30
j_call: TRBJ2-7
cdr3_nt: TGTGCCTGGAGTCTCGGCGGGATCTACGAGCAGTACTTC
cdr3_aa: CAWSLGGIYEQYF

d_call: TRBD2
clone_size: .
v_call: TRBV4-1
j_call: TRBJ2-7
cdr3_nt: TGCGCCAGCAGCCAGGTGGGACTAGAAGCTCCCGAGCAGTACTTC
cdr3_aa: CASSQVGLEAPEQYF

d_call: .
clone_size: .
v_call: TRBV6-6
j_call: TRBJ2-5
cdr3_nt: TGTGCCAGCAGTTCAGGGGAGACCCAGTACTTC
cdr3_aa: CASSSGETQYF

d_call: TRBD1
clone_size: .
v_call: TRBV15
j_call: TRBJ1-5
cdr3_nt: TGTGCCACCAGCAGAGACCGGGACAGGGTAAATCAGCCCCAGCATTTT
cdr3_aa: CATSRDRDRVNQPQHF